The 2 T cell receptor beta chains presented below share a single source sample, sequenced in a study of metastatic and nonmetastatic thyroid tumors. TCRdb reanalyzed the PCR reads via MiXCR. The sample has about 93,000 clones, roughly an eighth seen once. Thyroid surgery was preceded by no treatment in any patient. Sequencing was carried out using blood. The receptors derive from a female donor with papillary thyroid cancer or a benign thyroid nodule (not recorded which). Some clones in this sample may be carry-over from other donors' samples.

This clone was counted ten times or more. This may be a read error, as it is one base from a much larger clone. The CDR3 coding sequence is TGCGCCAGCAGCTTGGTTGGGCGGGAGCGATCAGATACGCAGTATTTT. The encoded protein is CASSLVGRERSDTQYF. V gene TRBV5-1 combines with J gene TRBJ2-3; 7 bases line up with TRBD2. Germline lookup yields CDR1 SGHRS and CDR2 YFSETQ. The CDR3 length is 16 residues. Germline trimming cut 0 bases from V and 4 bases from J; bases unmatched to any gene: 8.

This clone was recorded many times. This sequence joins TRBV9 and TRBJ1-1, with TRBD1 identical over 11 bases. The CDR3 is 15 amino acids. V shed 4 bases and J 6 bases; nucleotides not matched to a gene: 8. Germline values: CDR1 SGDLS, CDR2 YYNGEE. The CDR3 bases are TGTGCCAGCAGCAGACGGACAGGGGGCAGGGCTGAAGCTTTCTTT. It translates to CASSRRTGGRAEAFF.